A single TCR beta chain is shown here with its context. As yet, its antigen is unknown. This sample was included in a study of beta chain features in type 1 diabetes. General observations from the study: VDJ junctions from patients with type 1 diabetes contained fewer insertions and more deletions. Comparison showed that naive, central memory and Treg TCRB repertoires appeared more similar among patients than among healthy donors. For Type 1 diabetes patients, all four CD4+ subsets carried TCRB CDR3s that were moderately but significantly shorter.

This CDR3 is 17 amino acids long. Germline assignment: CDR1 LNHDA and CDR2 SQIVND (reference sequence). The V end lost 5 bases, the J end lost 4 bases, and 18 bases lay between the germline ends. The study reverse transcribed the entire isolated RNA, so it sequenced expressed TCRB transcripts. The average read count of naive, central memory and regulatory T cell samples was about 3.57 million. Assay used: immunoSEQ multiplex PCR; TCRdb lists only in-frame clones, some missing. The sample records about 410,000 clones, approximately 15% being singletons. Sequenced: naive CD4+ T cells from blood. This clonotype originated in a man aged 25 to 40 in good health. This chain joins TRBV19 and TRBJ1-6; D may be TRBD1 (5 bases). The CDR3 DNA sequence: TGTGCCAGTAGTGTGGGGACGGAAACCTTTTATAATTCACCCCTCCACTTT. Its translation is CASSVGTETFYNSPLHF. Filled out from reference TRBV19 and TRBJ1-6, the complete variable domain reads DGGITQSPKYLFRKEGQNVTLSCEQNLNHDAMYWYRQDPGQGLRLIYYSQIVNDFQKGDIAEGYSVSREKKESFPLTVTSAQKNPTAFYLCASSVGTETFYNSPLHFGNGTRLTVT.